This T cell receptor (beta chain) was found in a study of STAT5B mutations in CD4+ large granular lymphocyte leukemia. General observations from the study: The clonality comparison with controls used just 6 CD4-sorted patient samples. TRBV06-family usage was enriched in top patient clones (8/27) versus controls (2/35).

With respect to this clone: The antigen remains unidentified.

Using immunoSEQ multiplex PCR, the repertoire was profiled, and TCRdb retains in-frame clones only, with some absent. The repertoire includes 4,000 or so clones, roughly 71% of them detected once, and around 70% sits in the top ten. Germline V CDR1 and CDR2: MRHNA, SNTAGT. Trimming left V 9 bases short and J 7 bases short, with 21 bases between. The CDR3 totals 14 residues. The TCR was taken from a man in his sixties or seventies with CD4+ T-cell large granular lymphocyte leukemia. Source material: PBMCs. The J gene is TRBJ1-2, the V gene TRBV6-4; possibly TRBD1 for D (5 bases). CDR3 sequence reads: CARMILAQGSGYTF. As DNA, the CDR3 is TGTGCCAGGATGATACTGGCCCAGGGTTCTGGCTACACCTTC.